A selection of T cell receptor beta chains follows, all from one sample in a study of blood T cell repertoires in COVID-19. The repertoire was sequenced with immunoSEQ multiplex PCR; TCRdb's copy has only in-frame clones and lacks some. The repertoire holds 130,000 to 150,000 clones, with approximately 80% as singletons. Sequenced sample: PBMCs or T cells enriched from blood (not recorded which). The source is a woman in her thirties or forties who had recovered from COVID-19. CDR3s leave out the opening cysteine and the closing phenylalanine or tryptophan. Rows may omit the clone size; those that give it use once, few, many or a size class.

length | size | V | CDR3
12 | - | TRBV6-5 | ASSFGQGNTEAF
13 | - | TRBV18 | ASSPPSGSGNTIY
11 | - | TRBV7-2 | ATSTGSNYGYT
12 | - | TRBV30 | AWSSGTGNTEAF
16 | - | TRBV4-1 | ASSPTGTGPSGANVLT
13 | - | TRBV5-3 | ARSFNHGLRYEQY
12 | - | TRBV9 | ASTDTHSNTEAF
12 | - | TRBV5-1 | ASRSNRGQTEAF
13 | few | TRBV18 | ASSPGRTDNSPLH
13 | - | TRBV11-2 | ASSLAQGLLTEAF
11 | few | TRBV6-1 | ASSDLSLYGYT
11 | - | TRBV5-1 | ASSLGEYNEQF
11 | - | TRBV9 | ASSVEQGGRAF
14 | - | TRBV5-1 | ASSLAVAGTQETQY
13 | - | TRBV11-2 | ASSLDHPGNTEAF
12 | - | TRBV11-1 | ASSFRGSTDTQY
12 | - | TRBV5-1 | ASILGDRGNEQF
13 | - | TRBV9 | ASSVGPLNTGELF
11 | once | TRBV19 | ASSSTENTEAF
14 | - | TRBV27 | ASSLSNGQGSNEQF
11 | - | TRBV28 | ASSSQKIDGYT
12 | - | TRBV27 | ASSSEITENEQF
10 | once | TRBV10-2 | ASSPRWETQY